These 7 T cell receptor beta chains share one sample of origin, sequenced in a study of blood T cell repertoires in COVID-19. Profiled with immunoSEQ multiplex PCR; TCRdb holds only in-frame clones, not every one. The table records about 300,000 clones, 65% to 90% of them present only once. What was sequenced was peripheral blood. Every receptor here comes from a human donor in a cohort sampled during active COVID-19.

The rearrangement links TRBV25-1 to TRBJ1-3; 7 bases line up with TRBD1. Germline CDR1 MGHDK, CDR2 SYGVNS. V shed 2 bases, J shed 7 bases, and the junction held 8 bases outside the gene matches. This CDR3 has 15 residues. The CDR3 DNA reads as TGTGCCAGCAGTGAAAGGGTTGGCAGGGGGAACACCATATATTTT. It specifies CASSERVGRGNTIYF.

V usage is TRBV19 and J usage is TRBJ2-2; 9 bases are a match to TRBD2. This CDR3 spans 14 amino acids. The germline CDR1 and CDR2 sequences are LNHDA and SQIVND (reference sequence). The J segment lost 5 bases and the V segment lost 4 bases, leaving 2 bases of the junction unmatched. In nucleotides, the CDR3 is TGTGCCAGTAGTAAGCGGGAGGTAACCGGGGAGCTGTTTTTT. Residues: CASSKREVTGELFF. The full variable domain, in which reference TRBV19 and TRBJ2-2 provide the parts outside the CDR3, is DGGITQSPKYLFRKEGQNVTLSCEQNLNHDAMYWYRQDPGQGLRLIYYSQIVNDFQKGDIAEGYSVSREKKESFPLTVTSAQKNPTAFYLCASSKREVTGELFFGEGSRLTVL.

J is TRBJ1-1 and V is TRBV10-3; D is possibly TRBD1 (6 bases). In germline, CDR1 is ENHRY, CDR2 SYGVKD. The germline V and J ends were trimmed by 8 bases and 0 bases, with 10 bases remaining between them. This CDR3 is built from 13 residues. Written as DNA, the CDR3 is TGTGCCATCGGGGGCGGATTGAACACTGAAGCTTTCTTT. Translating gives CAIGGGLNTEAFF.

This sequence joins TRBV28 and TRBJ1-1; D ambiguous. Germline CDR1 and CDR2: MDHEN and SYDVKM. The CDR3 consists of 13 residues. Deletions cut 5 bases from V and 1 base from J, with 8 bases between. CDR3 amino acids: CASSLNRNTEAFF. Written as DNA, the CDR3 is TGTGCCAGCAGTCTCAACAGGAACACTGAAGCTTTCTTT.

The chain uses TRBV11-2 and TRBJ1-6, with a possible D match to TRBD1 (6 bases). V lost 1 base, J lost 8 bases, and 15 bases lay in between. The CDR3 loop spans 16 amino acids. Germline V lookup: CDR1 SGHAT, CDR2 FQNNGV. CDR3 nucleotides: TGTGCCAGCAGCTTAGTATTCCAGGGGAAGGATTCACCCCTCCACTTT. Translating it yields CASSLVFQGKDSPLHF. The full variable domain, its missing parts supplied by reference TRBV11-2 and TRBJ1-6, is EAGVAQSPRYKIIEKRQSVAFWCNPISGHATLYWYQQILGQGPKLLIQFQNNGVVDDSQLPKDRFSAERLKGVDSTLKIQPAKLEDSAVYLCASSLVFQGKDSPLHFGNGTRLTVT.

The chain employs TRBV4-1 and TRBJ2-1, with TRBD1 identical over 8 bases. Germline values: CDR1 MGHRA, CDR2 YSYEKL. CDR3 length equals 15 residues. V shed 0 bases, J shed 7 bases, and the junction held 5 bases outside the gene matches. CDR3 region: CASSQERTGMNEQFF. As DNA, the CDR3 is TGCGCCAGCAGCCAAGAAAGGACAGGGATGAATGAGCAGTTCTTC.

This chain links TRBV5-1 with TRBJ1-2; TRBD1 matches at 7 bases. V lost 4 bases to trimming and J lost 2 bases; unmatched junction nucleotides: 5. Germline V CDR1 and CDR2: SGHRS, YFSETQ. The CDR3 has 14 amino acids. The CDR3 bases are TGCGCCAGCAGCCCGGCGGGACAGAACTATGGCTACACCTTC. This encodes CASSPAGQNYGYTF.